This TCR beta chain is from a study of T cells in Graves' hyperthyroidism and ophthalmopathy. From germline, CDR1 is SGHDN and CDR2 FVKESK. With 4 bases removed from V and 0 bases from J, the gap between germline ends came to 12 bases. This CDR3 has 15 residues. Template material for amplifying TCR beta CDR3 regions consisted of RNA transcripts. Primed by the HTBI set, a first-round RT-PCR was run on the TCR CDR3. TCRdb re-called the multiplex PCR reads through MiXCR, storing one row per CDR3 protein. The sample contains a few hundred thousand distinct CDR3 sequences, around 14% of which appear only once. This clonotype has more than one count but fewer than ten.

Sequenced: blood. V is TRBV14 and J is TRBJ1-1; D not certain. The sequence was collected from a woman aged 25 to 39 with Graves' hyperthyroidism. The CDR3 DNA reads TGTGCCAGCAGCCCCCCCGGCTCCTTGAACACTGAAGCTTTCTTT. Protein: CASSPPGSLNTEAFF.